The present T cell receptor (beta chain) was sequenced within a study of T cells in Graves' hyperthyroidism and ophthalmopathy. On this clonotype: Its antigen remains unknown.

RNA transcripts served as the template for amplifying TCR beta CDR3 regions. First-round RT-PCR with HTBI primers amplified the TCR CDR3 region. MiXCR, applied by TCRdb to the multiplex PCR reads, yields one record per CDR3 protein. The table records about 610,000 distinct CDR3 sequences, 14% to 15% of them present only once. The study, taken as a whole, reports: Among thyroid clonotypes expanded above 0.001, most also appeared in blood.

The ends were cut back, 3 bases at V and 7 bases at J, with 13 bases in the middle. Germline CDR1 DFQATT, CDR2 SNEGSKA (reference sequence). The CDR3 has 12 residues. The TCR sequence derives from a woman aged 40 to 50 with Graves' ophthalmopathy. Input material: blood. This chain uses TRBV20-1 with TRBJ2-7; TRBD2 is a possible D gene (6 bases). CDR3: CSASLAPGEQYF. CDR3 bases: TGCAGTGCTAGCCTAGCGCCGGGGGAGCAGTACTTC.